Each of the 26 T cell receptor beta chains below was sequenced from the same sample in a study of graft-versus-host responses after intestinal transplantation. Produced via immunoSEQ multiplex PCR; TCRdb's table is partial and in-frame only. The sample consists of about 25,000 clones, just under 40% of them appearing once. The specimen was alloreactive CD4+ T cells from a mixed lymphocyte reaction culture, collected before intestinal transplant. Subset here: CFSE-low proliferating T cells sorted from roughly 6-day pre-transplant mixed lymphocyte reaction (GvH or HvG direction). All receptors derive from a human patient who received an intestinal transplant.

The V gene is TRBV7-6, the J gene TRBJ2-1; 8 positions match TRBD1. J gave up 6 bases and V 2 bases, and 12 bases lay outside the gene matches. The CDR3 has 17 amino acids. Germline loops: CDR1 SGHVS, CDR2 FNYEAQ. CDR3 in amino acids: CASSLLGQGASVNEQFF. The CDR3 coding sequence is TGTGCCAGCAGCTTATTAGGGCAGGGGGCGTCTGTCAATGAGCAGTTCTTC.

The chain employs TRBV11-3 and TRBJ1-1, with D possibly matching TRBD1 (6 bases). Trimming took off 5 bases at V and 6 bases at J, with 19 bases between the two ends. The CDR3 consists of 15 residues. Germline loops: CDR1 SGHNT, CDR2 YENEEA. In nucleotides, the CDR3 is TGTGCCAGCAGCAGACGGGGGGGCCTGGGACCTGAAGCTTTCTTT. Translating it yields CASSRRGGLGPEAFF.

This clone was seen a few times. The chain joins TRBV7-2 to TRBJ1-5, with D uncertain. The CDR3 covers 14 residues. Germline lookup yields CDR1 SGHTA and CDR2 FQGNSA. Between the trimmed V and J ends, which lost 1 base and 7 bases, there was a span of 11 bases. CDR3 DNA: TGTGCCAGCAGCTTAGACGGGGTGGTGCAGCCCCAGCATTTT. Encoded protein: CASSLDGVVQPQHF.

This clone was recorded a few times. The CDR3 protein is CASSRKTGGRTETQYF. The CDR3 DNA reads TGTGCCAGCAGCAGAAAGACAGGGGGTAGGACAGAGACCCAGTACTTC. The chain uses TRBV5-4 and TRBJ2-5; TRBD1 matches 9 bases. Germline CDR1 SGHNT, CDR2 YYREEE (reference sequence). Trimming cost V 4 bases and J 4 bases; bases outside gene matches: 11. The CDR3 runs 16 residues.

The rearrangement uses TRBV4-2 and TRBJ1-4, with 10 nucleotides matching TRBD1. Germline CDR1 is LGHNA and CDR2 is YNFKEQ. Trimming at V came to 1 base and at J to 8 bases, leaving 4 bases not matched to a gene. This CDR3 spans 15 amino acids. CDR3 DNA sequence: TGTGCCAGCAGCCAAGGGGACAGGGGTAACGAAAAACTGTTTTTT. Amino acids: CASSQGDRGNEKLFF.

This clone was counted a few times. The J gene is TRBJ1-4, the V gene TRBV10-3; 7 bases agree with TRBD1. CDR1 and CDR2 (germline): ENHRY, SYGVKD. With 1 base clipped from V and 4 bases from J, the junction kept 12 bases outside the gene matches. This CDR3 is built from 18 residues. CDR3 region: CAISEFGIGTVVNEKLFF. For the CDR3, the DNA is TGTGCCATCAGTGAGTTCGGCATCGGGACAGTGGTTAATGAAAAACTGTTTTTT.

The genes are TRBV5-1 and TRBJ2-3, with 7 bases that match TRBD1. Trimming at V came to 0 bases and at J to 6 bases, leaving 13 bases not matched to a gene. This CDR3 region has 17 residues. The germline gives CDR1 SGHRS, CDR2 YFSETQ. CDR3 nucleotides: TGCGCCAGCAGCTTGGCCTTGGCACAGGGGTCGGGCGATACGCAGTATTTT. Its protein product is CASSLALAQGSGDTQYF.

The V and J genes are TRBV13 and TRBJ1-1; the D gene is possibly TRBD1 (6 bases). The CDR3 is 16 amino acids. Looked up from germline, CDR1 is PRHDT and CDR2 is FYEKMQ (reference sequence). The V end was cut by 5 bases, the J end by 0 bases, with 16 bases between. CDR3 bases: TGTGCCAGCAGCGGGGAAGGGAGGGGGATGAACACTGAAGCTTTCTTT. The encoded protein is CASSGEGRGMNTEAFF. The full variable domain, rest sourced from reference TRBV13 and TRBJ1-1, is AAGVIQSPRHLIKEKRETATLKCYPIPRHDTVYWYQQGPGQDPQFLISFYEKMQSDKGSIPDRFSAQQFSDYHSELNMSSLELGDSALYFCASSGEGRGMNTEAFFGQGTRLTVV.

The chain employs TRBV7-3 and TRBJ2-3; TRBD1 aligns across 8 bases. This CDR3 comprises 14 residues. V was pared by 3 bases and J by 3 bases, with 2 bases of the junction left unmatched. Germline lookup yields CDR1 SGHTA and CDR2 FQGTGA. CDR3 bases: TGTGCCAGCAGCTTCGGACAGGGAACAGATACGCAGTATTTT. Residues: CASSFGQGTDTQYF.

This chain joins TRBV28 and TRBJ1-2; unclear D gene. The V end lost 5 bases, the J end lost 8 bases, and 15 bases lay between the germline ends. Per germline, CDR1 MDHEN and CDR2 SYDVKM. The CDR3 is made up of 13 amino acids. The CDR3 DNA follows: TGTGCCAGCAGTGCCTACGAGGTAGGAGGCTACACCTTC. Amino acids: CASSAYEVGGYTF.

The chain joins TRBV30 to TRBJ1-6; the D is unclear. The CDR3 is 14 amino acids. Germline CDR1 reads GTSNPN; CDR2 reads SVGIG (reference sequence). Trimming removed 0 bases at V and 5 bases at J, with 8 bases between. CDR3 nucleotides: TGTGCCTGGAGTGTAAGAGGAAATAATTCACCCCTCCACTTT. Protein: CAWSVRGNNSPLHF.

V and J are TRBV11-1 and TRBJ2-7; 10 bases are shared with TRBD1. The CDR3 runs 15 residues. The trim removed 3 bases at V and 4 bases at J, leaving 6 bases unmatched. In germline, CDR1 is SGHAT, CDR2 FQDESV (reference sequence). The CDR3 reads CASSFSTGGIYEQYF. The CDR3 nucleotides are TGTGCCAGCAGCTTCTCGACAGGGGGCATTTACGAGCAGTACTTC.

This clone was recorded a few times. This sequence joins TRBV2 and TRBJ2-7, with D hard to call. CDR3 length: 13 residues. Germline loops: CDR1 SNHLY, CDR2 FYNNEI. The V gene lost 0 bases and the J gene lost 7 bases, with 10 bases spanning the gap. For the CDR3, the DNA is TGTGCCAGCAGTGAAGCCCGGTGGCGGGAGCAGTACTTC. Translated: CASSEARWREQYF.

The chain combines TRBV23-1 with TRBJ1-2; 7 nucleotides agree with TRBD1. TRBV23-1 is labeled an ORF, and its function is uncertain. The V gene end was trimmed by 6 bases and the J gene end by 8 bases; junction bases not matched to a gene: 6. The CDR3 totals 12 residues. CDR3 amino acids: CASSDRANGYTF. CDR3 in DNA: TGCGCCAGCAGCGACAGGGCAAACGGCTACACCTTC.

The chain has TRBV11-3 and TRBJ1-5; D is perhaps TRBD1 (5 bases). The V end lost 2 bases, the J end lost 4 bases, and 15 bases lay between the germline ends. The germline V gene has CDR1 SGHNT and CDR2 YENEEA. The CDR3 is made up of 16 amino acids. Here the CDR3 reads CASSLIPRQGNQPQHF. DNA for the CDR3: TGTGCCAGCAGCTTAATACCGCGGCAGGGTAATCAGCCCCAGCATTTT.

The V and J genes are TRBV6-5 and TRBJ1-6, with D unresolved. This CDR3 region has 12 residues. The V gene lost 3 bases and the J gene lost 14 bases, with 11 bases spanning the gap. Germline lookup yields CDR1 MNHEY and CDR2 SVGAGI. CDR3 nucleotides: TGTGCCAGCAGTTATACTGGACTTGCCCTCCACTTT. This translates into CASSYTGLALHF.

The genes are TRBV9 and TRBJ2-1; 11 bases align to TRBD2. The trim removed 4 bases at V and 7 bases at J, leaving 13 bases unmatched. CDR3 length equals 17 residues. Germline CDR1 reads SGDLS; CDR2 reads YYNGEE. The CDR3: CASSPSGGMMALNEQFF. The CDR3 DNA is TGTGCCAGCAGCCCTAGCGGGGGGATGATGGCCCTTAATGAGCAGTTCTTC. The full variable domain, with the rest looked up from reference TRBV9 and TRBJ2-1, is DSGVTQTPKHLITATGQRVTLRCSPRSGDLSVYWYQQSLDQGLQFLIQYYNGEERAKGNILERFSAQQFPDLHSELNLSSLELGDSALYFCASSPSGGMMALNEQFFGPGTRLTVL.

This clone was recorded a few times. The chain is built from TRBV5-5 and TRBJ2-5, with D unresolved. Germline lookup yields CDR1 SGHKS and CDR2 YYEKEE (reference sequence). CDR3 length equals 14 residues. V lost 2 bases to trimming and J lost 4 bases, with 12 bases between them. The CDR3 reads CASSFRFSVETQYF. In DNA, the CDR3 is TGTGCCAGCAGCTTCAGGTTCTCTGTAGAGACCCAGTACTTC.

The V gene is TRBV6-6, the J gene TRBJ2-7, with 7 bases lining up with TRBD2. CDR1 is MNHNY and CDR2 is SVGAGI in the germline V gene (reference sequence). With 1 base clipped from V and 0 bases from J, the junction kept 3 bases outside the gene matches. CDR3 length: 15 residues. CDR3 region: CASSYFAGASYEQYF. Written as DNA, the CDR3 is TGTGCCAGCAGTTACTTTGCGGGAGCCTCCTACGAGCAGTACTTC.

This clone was observed a handful of times. The chain recombines TRBV10-1 with TRBJ1-1, with 8 bases fitting TRBD1. Losses at the gene ends were 2 bases for V and 7 bases for J; bases not matched to a gene: 3. Germline V gene sequence: CDR1 WNHNN, CDR2 SYGVQD (reference sequence). The CDR3 has 13 residues. The DNA for the CDR3 is TGCGCCAGCAGTGAGCAGGGGGCGAGTGAAGCTTTCTTT. This codes for CASSEQGASEAFF.

V and J are TRBV7-2 and TRBJ2-1, with D tentatively TRBD2 (5 bases). The CDR3 extends over 14 amino acids. V was cut by 5 bases and J by 8 bases, with 16 bases left in between. CDR1 and CDR2 from the germline V gene are SGHTA and FQGNSA. The CDR3, as DNA: TGTGCCAGCAGCCTCAAACCGGGAAATCATGAGCAGTTCTTC. It encodes CASSLKPGNHEQFF.

This clone rates as medium-sized. This chain joins TRBV2 and TRBJ1-1, with D possibly being TRBD1 (6 bases). CDR3 length: 14 residues. CDR1 and CDR2 (germline): SNHLY, FYNNEI. Trimming took 4 bases from V and 0 from J, leaving 9 bases between them. The CDR3 DNA reads as TGTGCCAGCAGTGTGAGGACAGTGAACACTGAAGCTTTCTTT. Protein product: CASSVRTVNTEAFF.

A single count supports this clone. The rearrangement links TRBV7-2 to TRBJ1-2; possibly TRBD1 for D (5 bases). There are 16 residues in the CDR3. CDR1 is SGHTA and CDR2 is FQGNSA in the germline V gene. Trimming left V 2 bases short and J 3 bases short, with 16 bases between. Here the CDR3 DNA reads TGTGCCAGCAGCTTACAAGCCACTGGAGGGGACTATGGCTACACCTTC. The encoded protein is CASSLQATGGDYGYTF. The full variable domain, its missing parts supplied by reference TRBV7-2 and TRBJ1-2, is GAGVSQSPSNKVTEKGKDVELRCDPISGHTALYWYRQSLGQGLEFLIYFQGNSAPDKSGLPSDRFSAERTGGSVSTLTIQRTQQEDSAVYLCASSLQATGGDYGYTFGSGTRLTVV.

This clone was seen more than once but under ten times. J is TRBJ1-2 and V is TRBV30; possibly TRBD1 for D (5 bases). V lost 3 bases to trimming and J lost 3 bases, with 14 bases between them. This CDR3 comprises 14 residues. Germline assignment: CDR1 GTSNPN and CDR2 SVGIG (reference sequence). CDR3 sequence reads: CAWRLAGTDYGYTF. CDR3 nucleotide sequence: TGTGCCTGGAGACTGGCGGGGACGGACTATGGCTACACCTTC.

J is TRBJ1-2 and V is TRBV29-1; no reliable D call. The CDR3 sequence is 20 residues long. Deletions cut 0 bases from V and 5 bases from J, with 31 bases between. CDR1 and CDR2 from the germline V gene are SQVTM and ANQGSEA. The CDR3 coding sequence is TGCAGCGTTGAAGATACTCCCCGTATCCACTACTTTCCGACGGCATATGGCTACACCTTC. Translation: CSVEDTPRIHYFPTAYGYTF.

This clone was counted only a few times. The V call is TRBV5-5, the J call TRBJ1-6, with a possible D match to TRBD1 (6 bases). V was shortened by 5 bases and J by 7 bases, with 19 bases between the two germline ends. Germline V gives CDR1 SGHKS, CDR2 YYEKEE (reference sequence). CDR3 length equals 16 residues. For the CDR3, the DNA is TGTGCCAGCAGTTCTTTGGGGGGGGCGGGGAATTCACCCCTCCACTTT. It specifies CASSSLGGAGNSPLHF.